The 7 T cell receptor beta chains given below trace back to one sample, sequenced in a study of blood T cell repertoires in COVID-19. Assay: immunoSEQ multiplex PCR; the TCRdb copy retains only in-frame clones and omits some. The sample contains about 81,000 clones, 90% to 95% of which appear only once. Material for sequencing was peripheral blood. These receptors were obtained from a human donor with active COVID-19. The donor label of this sample is uncertain.

The rearrangement links TRBV25-1 to TRBJ1-2, with D tentatively TRBD1 (6 bases). Per the germline V gene, CDR1 is MGHDK and CDR2 is SYGVNS. This CDR3 comprises 14 residues. V lost 4 bases to trimming and J lost 9 bases, with 18 bases between them. The CDR3 spells CASSAGVDDKSYTF. In nucleotides, the CDR3 is TGTGCCAGCAGTGCAGGGGTTGACGATAAGAGCTACACCTTC.

The chain is built from TRBV12-3 or TRBV12-4 and TRBJ1-1, with D uncertain. CDR3 length: 13 amino acids. The V gene lost 6 bases and the J gene lost 0 bases, with 8 bases spanning the gap. In DNA form, the CDR3 reads TGTGCCAGCAGCTTGAGGCTGAACACTGAAGCTTTCTTT. Translation: CASSLRLNTEAFF.

The chain carries TRBV3-1 (or the pseudogene TRBV3-2) and TRBJ1-5; D perhaps matches TRBD1 (6 bases). The CDR3 loop spans 14 amino acids. Trimming removed 4 bases at V and 1 base at J, with 8 bases between. Germline assignment: CDR1 LGHDT and CDR2 YNNKEL (reference sequence). The CDR3 DNA reads as TGTGCCAGCAGCCCTGGACAGAGCAATCAGCCCCAGCATTTT. It codes for CASSPGQSNQPQHF.

The sample holds one count of this clone. The V call is TRBV7-2, the J call TRBJ1-6; 8 positions agree with TRBD1. V lost 5 bases and J lost 9; bases outside the gene matches: 9. The CDR3 has 15 residues. Germline values: CDR1 SGHTA, CDR2 FQGNSA. The CDR3 sequence is CASSRKGQGGSPLHF. CDR3 nucleotide sequence: TGTGCCAGCAGCCGCAAAGGACAGGGCGGTTCACCCCTCCACTTT.

V and J are TRBV11-3 and TRBJ1-3; D gene uncertain. The CDR3 runs 13 residues. The germline V gene encodes CDR1 SGHNT and CDR2 YENEEA. V lost 2 bases and J 5 bases, leaving 7 bases between the germline ends. DNA of the CDR3: TGTGCCAGCAGCTTACCTGAGAGAAACACCATATATTTT. The encoded protein is CASSLPERNTIYF.

V is TRBV19 and J is TRBJ1-5, with D hard to call. This CDR3 is 14 amino acids long. V dropped 6 bases and J dropped 6 bases, with 15 bases sitting between them. Germline loops: CDR1 LNHDA, CDR2 SQIVND (reference sequence). CDR3: CASRGTTAGQPQHF. The CDR3 coding sequence is TGTGCCAGTAGGGGAACAACCGCGGGTCAGCCCCAGCATTTT.

V usage is TRBV2 and J usage is TRBJ1-4, with D uncertain. CDR1 is SNHLY, CDR2 FYNNEI, per germline. Trimming removed 5 bases at V and 6 bases at J, with 19 bases between. CDR3 length: 16 amino acids. The DNA for the CDR3 is TGTGCCAGCAGTTTGACAAGTCTGTCTCGGTATGAAAAACTGTTTTTT. It yields the protein CASSLTSLSRYEKLFF. The full variable domain, rest sourced from reference TRBV2 and TRBJ1-4, is EPEVTQTPSHQVTQMGQEVILRCVPISNHLYFYWYRQILGQKVEFLVSFYNNEISEKSEIFDDQFSVERPDGSNFTLKIRSTKLEDSAMYFCASSLTSLSRYEKLFFGSGTQLSVL.